Reported below is one T cell receptor (beta chain). The antigen is unknown. J was trimmed by 7 bases and V by 6 bases; bases with no gene match: 9. The CDR3 is made up of 14 amino acids. Per the germline V gene, CDR1 is WSHSY and CDR2 is SAAADI. Using immunoSEQ multiplex PCR, the repertoire was profiled, and TCRdb retains in-frame clones only, with some absent. The sample lists 82,000 or so clones, 95% occurring once. This sample is drawn from a study of cytomegalovirus exposure and HLA in healthy donors. Findings and limits, study-wide: CMV antigen specificity of a few CMV-associated chains was confirmed in vitro. The listing of approximately 160 TCR beta chains classed them as cytomegalovirus-associated. The tendency of first-cohort TCR clusters to co-occur in the 120 or so validation repertoires was identified by a subsequent analysis.

The donors belonged to the roughly 110-subject validation cohort, separate from the roughly 700-subject first cohort. Sample: PBMCs. The clonotype comes from a woman between 18 and 30 years old in good health and CMV-seronegative. J is TRBJ2-5 and V is TRBV10-2; 9 bases match TRBD1. The CDR3 sequence is CASSPRDRDGTQYF. The CDR3 DNA is TGCGCCAGCAGCCCCAGGGACAGGGATGGGACCCAGTACTTC.